This T cell receptor beta chain comes out of a study of blood T cell repertoires in COVID-19. Study information: Italy, Spain and the United States were the sources of the convalescent and acute COVID-19 samples. PBMCs, B-cell-depleted T cells, or T cells were the source of the cDNA or gDNA that made up the material.

Methods used by the authors: How many nucleated cells were present was estimated from reference gene primer amplification. TCRdb's copy holds only in-frame clones and misses some; the assay was immunoSEQ multiplex PCR. That table supplies the V and J calls and clone size; D and trimming were determined from the DNA. The sample lists roughly 90,000 clones; about 88% were seen once. Germline V gene lookup returns CDR1 MNHEY and CDR2 SVGAGI. The CDR3 consists of 15 residues. Trimming left V 8 bases short and J 2 bases short, with 13 bases between. Sequenced input: peripheral blood. The source of this sequence is a man aged 40-50 years with acute or convalescent COVID-19. The V and J genes are TRBV6-5 and TRBJ1-6; D might be TRBD1 (5 bases). DNA for the CDR3: TGTGCCAGCGGGGGGTCATGGACCTATAATTCACCCCTCCACTTT. Amino acid sequence: CASGGSWTYNSPLHF.